This TCR beta chain was found in a study of T cells after yellow fever vaccination. Points from the study as a whole: Booster samples showed a return of most primary-vaccination clones (roughly 96% CD4, 80% to 90% CD8).

The sample holds a few counts of this clonotype. The antigen is undetermined. Each CDR3 protein is one row after TCRdb ran MiXCR on the 5' RACE reads. The sample shows 300,000 or so distinct CDR3 sequences, approximately 10% of them seen only once. From germline, CDR1 is SGHRS and CDR2 YFSETQ. Trimming shortened V by 0 bases and J by 6 bases, and 9 bases separated the two germline ends. This CDR3 is built from 13 residues. Sequencing was performed on CD4+ T cells sorted from PBMCs, taken 5 days after the yellow fever booster vaccination. This chain links TRBV5-1 with TRBJ1-2; no clear D gene. The receptor was isolated from a man in his late teens or twenties who received the YFV17D yellow fever vaccine. The CDR3 DNA sequence: TGCGCCAGCAGCTTGGCCGGCAGCGATGGCTACACCTTC. It translates to CASSLAGSDGYTF. The complete variable domain, with remaining parts taken from reference TRBV5-1 and TRBJ1-2, reads KAGVTQTPRYLIKTRGQQVTLSCSPISGHRSVSWYQQTPGQGLQFLFEYFSETQRNKGNFPGRFSGRQFSNSRSEMNVSTLELGDSALYLCASSLAGSDGYTFGSGTRLTVV.